Below, 21 T cell receptor beta chains from the same sample are listed, as sequenced in a study of blood T cell repertoires in COVID-19. Method: immunoSEQ multiplex PCR; TCRdb's copy keeps in-frame clones and lacks some. The sample shows 150,000 to 200,000 clones, roughly nine tenths of them seen only once. The sequencing input was peripheral blood. The receptor source for this set is a man aged 18 to 29 who had recovered from COVID-19.

A note on this clone: One junction end does not reproduce the germline sequence, and a read error may be involved. This sequence joins TRBV6-2 or TRBV6-3 and TRBJ2-5, with 7 bases that match TRBD2. Per the germline V gene, CDR1 is MNHEY and CDR2 is SVGEGT. The CDR3 extends over 14 amino acids. Here the CDR3 reads CASSNSGRRGAQYF. As DNA, the CDR3 is TGTGCCAGCAGTAACTCGGGGCGCCGGGGGGCCCAGTACTTC.

V and J are TRBV14 and TRBJ1-2; 10 nucleotides agree with TRBD1. The CDR3 covers 14 residues. V gave up 8 bases and J gave up 2 bases; unmatched junction bases: 5. The germline gives CDR1 SGHDN, CDR2 FVKESK. The CDR3 nucleotides read TGTGCCAGCGGTCGGACAGGGGGAAACTATGGCTACACCTTC. Translating it yields CASGRTGGNYGYTF. Full variable domain (missing parts from reference TRBV14 and TRBJ1-2): EAGVTQFPSHSVIEKGQTVTLRCDPISGHDNLYWYRRVMGKEIKFLLHFVKESKQDESGMPNNRFLAERTGGTYSTLKVQPAELEDSGVYFCASGRTGGNYGYTFGSGTRLTVV.

The CDR3 nucleotides read TGTGCCAGCAGTCCCCGAGCGGGAGGTTATTACGAGCAGTACTTC. The encoded protein is CASSPRAGGYYEQYF. The chain employs TRBV27 and TRBJ2-7; 9 bases agree with TRBD2. CDR1 and CDR2 (germline): MNHEY, SMNVEV (reference sequence). The CDR3 runs 15 residues. The J segment lost 4 bases and the V segment lost 5 bases, leaving 9 bases of the junction unmatched.

The chain links TRBV19 to TRBJ2-2, with 8 bases matching TRBD1. The CDR3 has 15 residues. CDR1 LNHDA and CDR2 SQIVND come from the germline V gene (reference sequence). V lost 6 bases and J lost 2; bases outside the gene matches: 5. The CDR3: CASRDGQGNTGELFF. The CDR3 coding sequence is TGTGCCAGTAGGGACGGACAGGGTAACACCGGGGAGCTGTTTTTT.

V gene TRBV19 combines with J gene TRBJ1-5; no firm D call. The germline gives CDR1 LNHDA, CDR2 SQIVND (reference sequence). This CDR3 has 15 amino acids. V was trimmed by 5 bases and J by 0 bases, leaving 11 bases between them. The DNA of the CDR3 is TGTGCCAGTAGTTTGAGCTTTTATAGCAATCAGCCCCAGCATTTT. Its translation is CASSLSFYSNQPQHF.

The V call is TRBV18, the J call TRBJ2-7; 10 bases are shared with TRBD1. In germline, CDR1 is KGHSH, CDR2 LQKENI. CDR3 length equals 14 residues. Unmatched junction bases numbered 4, after V lost 6 bases and J lost 2 bases. In DNA form, the CDR3 reads TGTGCCAGCTCGACCGGGACAGGGGCCTACGAGCAGTACTTC. This sequence encodes CASSTGTGAYEQYF. The whole variable domain, remainder taken from reference TRBV18 and TRBJ2-7, is NAGVMQNPRHLVRRRGQEARLRCSPMKGHSHVYWYRQLPEEGLKFMVYLQKENIIDESGMPKERFSAEFPKEGPSILRIQQVVRGDSAAYFCASSTGTGAYEQYFGPGTRLTVT.

The genes are TRBV6-5 and TRBJ1-5; 8 nucleotides line up with TRBD1. V lost 6 bases and J lost 6; bases outside the gene matches: 4. Germline V gives CDR1 MNHEY, CDR2 SVGAGI. CDR3 length: 13 amino acids. CDR3 in DNA: TGTGCCAGCAGCGACAGGGGACGTCAGCCCCAGCATTTT. Translating it yields CASSDRGRQPQHF.

The genes are TRBV5-8 and TRBJ2-7, with TRBD1 matching over 7 bases. J lost 4 bases, V lost 0 bases, and 10 bases had no gene match. The germline V gene encodes CDR1 SGHTS and CDR2 YDEGEE. The CDR3 has 16 residues. The CDR3 protein is CASSLGLTGKLYEQYF. In DNA, the CDR3 is TGTGCCAGCAGCTTGGGCTTGACAGGGAAGTTATACGAGCAGTACTTC.

The CDR3 is CAWSVDRVTYNEQFF. CDR3 coding DNA: TGTGCCTGGAGCGTAGACAGGGTCACCTACAATGAGCAGTTCTTC. The chain combines TRBV30 with TRBJ2-1, with TRBD1 identical over 7 bases. Trimming took 3 bases from V and 2 from J; bases not matched to a gene: 7. Germline CDR1 and CDR2: GTSNPN and SVGIG (reference sequence). This CDR3 has 15 amino acids.

The chain carries TRBV4-3 and TRBJ1-2; TRBD1 matches 9 bases. The length of the CDR3 is 14 residues. CDR1 and CDR2 (germline): LGHNA, YSLEER. V was clipped by 4 bases and J by 7 bases; unmatched bases: 7. The CDR3 region is CASSPSQGASGYTF. As DNA, the CDR3 is TGCGCCAGCAGCCCATCACAGGGGGCCTCTGGCTACACCTTC.

The genes are TRBV27 and TRBJ2-6; 7 bases fit TRBD1. V gave up 5 bases and J gave up 4 bases; unmatched junction bases: 5. Germline assignment: CDR1 MNHEY and CDR2 SMNVEV (reference sequence). The CDR3 is 15 residues long. The CDR3 nucleotides read TGTGCCAGCAGTGTCACAGGGGCCGGGGCCAACGTCCTGACTTTC. It is translated as CASSVTGAGANVLTF.

This chain connects TRBV2 to TRBJ1-5, with D perhaps TRBD1 (6 bases). This CDR3 has 14 residues. The ends were cut back, 3 bases at V and 4 bases at J, with 10 bases in the middle. Germline V gives CDR1 SNHLY, CDR2 FYNNEI. The CDR3 coding sequence is TGTGCCAGCAGTGAGGTTCAGGGGAATCAGCCCCAGCATTTT. Residues: CASSEVQGNQPQHF.

The chain combines TRBV6-2 or TRBV6-3 with TRBJ2-1; tentative D call: TRBD2 (6 bases). Germline CDR1 reads MNHEY; CDR2 reads SVGEGT. The ends were cut back, 4 bases at V and 7 bases at J, with 17 bases in the middle. The CDR3 length is 15 residues. The CDR3 DNA sequence: TGTGCCAGCAGTTCACGACCGGGACTTTCTAATGAGCAGTTCTTC. Protein product: CASSSRPGLSNEQFF.

The chain is built from TRBV29-1 and TRBJ2-1; 7 bases fit TRBD1. There are 15 residues in the CDR3. Per germline, CDR1 SQVTM and CDR2 ANQGSEA. Trimming at V came to 3 bases and at J to 8 bases, leaving 13 bases not matched to a gene. The CDR3 DNA sequence: TGCAGCGTTGACGGGACAGCCACGAATCAGGATGAGCAGTTCTTC. Its translation is CSVDGTATNQDEQFF.

V is TRBV11-2 and J is TRBJ2-2, with D possibly TRBD2 on 5 matching bases. The V end lost 1 base, the J end lost 5 bases, and 17 bases lay between the germline ends. The germline CDR1 and CDR2 sequences are SGHAT and FQNNGV. The CDR3 is 17 amino acids. Written as DNA, the CDR3 is TGTGCCAGCAGCTTAGTACGGCCGGGGTTGTCGACCGGGGAGCTGTTTTTT. Translated: CASSLVRPGLSTGELFF.

This chain connects TRBV2 to TRBJ2-1, with TRBD1 as a possible D gene (6 bases). V was shortened by 4 bases and J by 7 bases, with 11 bases between the two germline ends. From germline, CDR1 is SNHLY and CDR2 FYNNEI. CDR3 length: 13 residues. This chain's CDR3 is CASSGNRVNEQFF. CDR3 bases: TGTGCCAGCAGTGGAAACAGGGTTAATGAGCAGTTCTTC.

This chain links TRBV2 with TRBJ1-5; D remains unclear. CDR1 SNHLY and CDR2 FYNNEI come from the germline V gene. The CDR3 is made up of 14 amino acids. V lost 5 bases and J 7 bases, leaving 15 bases between the germline ends. The CDR3 is CASSSEARRQPQHF. The CDR3 nucleotides read TGTGCCAGCAGTTCCGAGGCGAGGCGGCAGCCCCAGCATTTT.

The V and J genes are TRBV7-2 and TRBJ2-7, with 16 bases aligning to TRBD2. The CDR3 spans 17 residues. V lost 5 bases and J lost 7; bases outside the gene matches: 11. Germline-derived CDR1 and CDR2 are SGHTA and FQGNSA. CDR3 DNA: TGTGCCAGCAGCCCCCCGGGACTAGCGGGAGGGCAAGGAGAGCAGTACTTC. Its protein product is CASSPPGLAGGQGEQYF.

This chain links TRBV5-4 with TRBJ2-1; TRBD2 might be the D (6 bases). Germline V gene lookup returns CDR1 SGHNT and CDR2 YYREEE (reference sequence). This CDR3 region has 15 residues. Trimming removed 0 bases at V and 10 bases at J, with 17 bases between. This chain's CDR3 is CASSLDHGRGREQFF. CDR3 DNA sequence: TGTGCCAGCAGCTTGGACCACGGGAGAGGTAGGGAGCAGTTCTTC.

The chain has TRBV11-2 and TRBJ1-1; D uncertain. The V gene's germline CDR1 is SGHAT and CDR2 FQNNGV. This CDR3 has 13 amino acids. Deletions cut 3 bases from V and 1 base from J, with 6 bases between. The chain's CDR3 is CASSFPQNTEAFF. For the CDR3, the DNA is TGTGCCAGCAGCTTTCCCCAGAACACTGAAGCTTTCTTT.

The gene calls are TRBV4-3 and TRBJ2-1; 8 bases fit TRBD2. V lost 1 base to trimming and J lost 7 bases; unmatched junction nucleotides: 9. The CDR3 sequence is 16 residues long. Germline CDR1 reads LGHNA; CDR2 reads YSLEER. CDR3 coding DNA: TGCGCCAGCAGCCAAGGGGGAGCGGGAGCGGCAAATGAGCAGTTCTTC. It encodes CASSQGGAGAANEQFF.